Each of the 29 T cell receptor beta chains below was sequenced from the same sample in a study of OX40 agonist ivuxolimab in advanced cancers. TCRdb keeps only in-frame clones here, not all; method: immunoSEQ multiplex PCR. The repertoire holds more than 65,000 clones, with approximately 91% as singletons. The sequences come from CD4+ or CD8+ T cells sorted from blood, collected in a trial of the OX40 agonist ivuxolimab. The receptors come from an adult with an advanced solid tumor such as melanoma, head and neck, liver or kidney cancer.

The gene calls are TRBV4-1 and TRBJ2-3; 7 bases align to TRBD1. V gave up 3 bases and J gave up 2 bases; unmatched junction bases: 5. Germline V gene lookup returns CDR1 MGHRA and CDR2 YSYEKL. This CDR3 region has 15 residues. The CDR3 region is CASSQPGQHTDTQYF. The CDR3, as DNA: TGCGCCAGCAGCCAGCCGGGACAGCACACAGATACGCAGTATTTT.

This sequence joins TRBV7-6 and TRBJ2-7, with 11 bases lining up with TRBD2. V shed 1 base, J shed 5 bases, and the junction held 7 bases outside the gene matches. Germline values: CDR1 SGHVS, CDR2 FNYEAQ. CDR3 length: 16 amino acids. This chain's CDR3 is CASSLVIAGGPDEQYF. DNA for the CDR3: TGTGCCAGCAGCTTAGTCATAGCGGGAGGGCCCGACGAGCAGTACTTC.

V usage is TRBV9 and J usage is TRBJ2-4, with 10 nucleotides matching TRBD1. The CDR3 is 16 residues long. V dropped 0 bases and J dropped 9; count of bases not matched to a gene: 9. Per the germline V gene, CDR1 is SGDLS and CDR2 is YYNGEE. CDR3 sequence (DNA): TGTGCCAGCAGCGTAGGTTCTGGGACAGGGGTGAGCATTCAGTACTTC. Amino acids: CASSVGSGTGVSIQYF.

CDR3 in amino acids: CASSFGQGGNEQFF. CDR3 nucleotide sequence: TGCGCCAGCAGCTTCGGACAGGGGGGCAATGAGCAGTTCTTC. The chain uses TRBV5-1 and TRBJ2-1; 10 bases line up with TRBD1. The CDR3 has 14 residues. CDR1 SGHRS and CDR2 YFSETQ come from the germline V gene. The trim removed 2 bases at V and 6 bases at J, leaving 2 bases unmatched. Based on the CDR3 plus reference TRBV5-1 and TRBJ2-1, the full variable domain is KAGVTQTPRYLIKTRGQQVTLSCSPISGHRSVSWYQQTPGQGLQFLFEYFSETQRNKGNFPGRFSGRQFSNSRSEMNVSTLELGDSALYLCASSFGQGGNEQFFGPGTRLTVL.

The J gene is TRBJ1-1, the V gene TRBV27, with D unclear. CDR1 MNHEY and CDR2 SMNVEV come from the germline V gene (reference sequence). The CDR3 spans 13 residues. V dropped 2 bases and J dropped 4 bases, with 8 bases sitting between them. The CDR3 loop is CASSLRIPTEAFF. In DNA, the CDR3 is TGTGCCAGCAGTTTACGGATCCCCACTGAAGCTTTCTTT.

The rearrangement uses TRBV6-1 and TRBJ2-1, with 10 nucleotides matching TRBD2. This CDR3 spans 14 amino acids. CDR1 MNHNS and CDR2 SASEGT come from the germline V gene. V shed 11 bases, J shed 10 bases, and the junction held 14 bases outside the gene matches. The CDR3 is CASRLTSGTREQFF. The CDR3, as DNA: TGTGCCTCCCGACTCACTAGCGGGACCCGAGAGCAGTTCTTC.

J is TRBJ1-3 and V is TRBV18; possibly TRBD1 for D (6 bases). The CDR3 totals 15 residues. V was trimmed by 3 bases and J by 4 bases, leaving 13 bases between them. Germline CDR1 is KGHSH and CDR2 is LQKENI. Here the CDR3 reads CASSPSDSGGNTIYF. The CDR3, as DNA: TGTGCCAGCTCACCTTCGGACAGTGGGGGAAACACCATATATTTT.

The V and J genes are TRBV11-3 and TRBJ2-3, with 12 nucleotides matching TRBD2. Losses at the gene ends were 5 bases for V and 6 bases for J; bases not matched to a gene: 9. Germline CDR1 and CDR2: SGHNT and YENEEA. The CDR3 is 16 residues long. The CDR3 here is CASSPGLAGRRDTQYF. The DNA of the CDR3 is TGTGCCAGCAGCCCCGGACTAGCGGGGCGGAGGGATACGCAGTATTTT.

This clone was seen once. V and J are TRBV5-6 and TRBJ1-6, with D unclear. Germline CDR1 and CDR2: SGHDT and YYEEEE. The CDR3 is made up of 15 amino acids. Trimming removed 0 bases at V and 7 bases at J, with 11 bases between. The CDR3 nucleotides are TGTGCCAGCAGCTTGGCGGGGATGGCGAATTCACCCCTCCACTTT. Its protein is CASSLAGMANSPLHF.

This chain connects TRBV2 to TRBJ1-2; 7 bases match TRBD1. From germline, CDR1 is SNHLY and CDR2 FYNNEI. J lost 8 bases, V lost 1 base, and 10 bases had no gene match. The CDR3 is made up of 15 amino acids. The CDR3 protein is CASSEGSSGGVGYTF. CDR3 DNA sequence: TGTGCCAGCAGTGAAGGATCGTCAGGGGGAGTGGGCTACACCTTC.

This clone has a single count. The chain uses TRBV7-2 and TRBJ2-5; 7 bases line up with TRBD1. Trimming removed 5 bases from V and 4 bases from J; junction bases left unmatched: 7. CDR3 length: 14 residues. The germline V gene has CDR1 SGHTA and CDR2 FQGNSA. This CDR3 reads CASSSSGTAETQYF. DNA for the CDR3: TGTGCCAGCAGCAGCAGTGGGACAGCAGAGACCCAGTACTTC.

This clone was observed a handful of times. The rearrangement joins TRBV9 to TRBJ1-3, with D tentatively TRBD1 (6 bases). Germline V gene data show CDR1 as SGDLS and CDR2 as YYNGEE. Between the trimmed V and J ends, which lost 6 bases and 0 bases, there was a span of 13 bases. The CDR3 has 15 amino acids. The CDR3 is CASKPPGDSGNTIYF. The DNA for the CDR3 is TGTGCCAGCAAACCCCCAGGGGACTCTGGAAACACCATATATTTT.

A few counts support this clone. The chain couples TRBV20-1 to TRBJ2-7; 7 bases are shared with TRBD2. Germline CDR1 reads DFQATT; CDR2 reads SNEGSKA (reference sequence). The CDR3 has 11 amino acids. J lost 7 bases, V lost 3 bases, and 3 bases had no gene match. Here the CDR3 DNA reads TGCAGTGCTAGTAGAGCGGGGGAGCAGTACTTC. Translating it yields CSASRAGEQYF.

This chain connects TRBV11-2 to TRBJ2-1; no clear D. Germline lookup yields CDR1 SGHAT and CDR2 FQNNGV. This CDR3 has 14 residues. Trimming took off 2 bases at V and 0 bases at J, with 5 bases between the two ends. The CDR3 DNA is TGTGCCAGCAGCTTAACAAGCTCCTACAATGAGCAGTTCTTC. It specifies CASSLTSSYNEQFF. Drawing the rest from reference TRBV11-2 and TRBJ2-1, the complete variable domain is EAGVAQSPRYKIIEKRQSVAFWCNPISGHATLYWYQQILGQGPKLLIQFQNNGVVDDSQLPKDRFSAERLKGVDSTLKIQPAKLEDSAVYLCASSLTSSYNEQFFGPGTRLTVL.

The chain combines TRBV4-1 with TRBJ2-3; TRBD2 matches 9 bases. The CDR3 covers 17 residues. The germline gives CDR1 MGHRA, CDR2 YSYEKL. V shed 4 bases and J 3 bases; nucleotides not matched to a gene: 11. CDR3 DNA: TGCGCCAGCAGCCCATCTTTAGCGGGAGCAGAAACAGATACGCAGTATTTT. It specifies CASSPSLAGAETDTQYF.

V usage is TRBV10-3 and J usage is TRBJ2-6; 14 bases agree with TRBD2. The germline CDR1 and CDR2 sequences are ENHRY and SYGVKD. V was clipped by 5 bases and J by 0 bases; unmatched bases: 3. This CDR3 region has 18 residues. This CDR3 reads CAISTGTSGSSGANVLTF. The CDR3 DNA reads as TGTGCCATCAGTACCGGGACTAGCGGGAGCTCTGGGGCCAACGTCCTGACTTTC.

The rearrangement uses TRBV12-5 and TRBJ2-1; the match to TRBD2 covers 8 bases. The CDR3 length is 18 residues. The V segment lost 2 bases and the J segment 12 bases; nucleotides outside the gene matches: 21. Germline V CDR1 and CDR2: LGHNT, FRNRAP. The CDR3 DNA sequence: TGTGCTAGTGGTTTGTTAATTGGGACTAGGGGGGTGGAGGCGGGGCAGTTCTTC. Protein product: CASGLLIGTRGVEAGQFF.

The chain couples TRBV27 to TRBJ1-2; 8 bases agree with TRBD1. The CDR3 is 15 residues long. CDR1 is MNHEY and CDR2 is SMNVEV in the germline V gene (reference sequence). V lost 4 bases to trimming and J lost 1 base; unmatched junction nucleotides: 5. In DNA, the CDR3 is TGTGCCAGCAGTTCAGGGGGCGCAGATAACTATGGCTACACCTTC. It specifies CASSSGGADNYGYTF.

The chain links TRBV2 to TRBJ1-4, with D unclear. The germline gives CDR1 SNHLY, CDR2 FYNNEI. The CDR3 is made up of 14 amino acids. V lost 6 bases and J lost 0, with 8 bases in between. The CDR3 here is CASRAGPTNEKLFF. The CDR3, as DNA: TGTGCCAGCAGGGCGGGCCCAACTAATGAAAAACTGTTTTTT.

The chain recombines TRBV6-5 with TRBJ2-7; D remains unclear. CDR1 is MNHEY, CDR2 SVGAGI, per germline. This CDR3 contains 11 residues. Between the trimmed V and J ends, which lost 4 bases and 5 bases, there was a span of 6 bases. CDR3 DNA: TGTGCCAGCAGTTCACTTCACGAGCAGTACTTC. Translation: CASSSLHEQYF.

V usage is TRBV19 and J usage is TRBJ1-5, with 9 bases identical to TRBD1. With V trimmed by 7 bases and J by 3 bases, 10 bases remained unmatched. Germline CDR1 is LNHDA and CDR2 is SQIVND (reference sequence). The CDR3 loop spans 16 amino acids. CDR3 in DNA: TGTGCCAGTACCCTCCGGGACAGGGCGATCAATCAGCCCCAGCATTTT. The encoded protein is CASTLRDRAINQPQHF.

This clone was detected only once. The rearrangement uses TRBV5-1 and TRBJ2-7, with 10 bases identical to TRBD2. J lost 2 bases, V lost 0 bases, and 17 bases had no gene match. Germline CDR1 and CDR2: SGHRS and YFSETQ. CDR3 length: 20 amino acids. The CDR3 region has the DNA TGCGCCAGCAGCTTGGCGAGCCGGCTAGCGGGAGTCAACCCCGCCTACGAGCAGTACTTC. This encodes CASSLASRLAGVNPAYEQYF.

This chain uses TRBV19 with TRBJ2-6, with 10 bases that match TRBD1. The CDR3 sequence is 17 residues long. CDR1 is LNHDA and CDR2 is SQIVND in the germline V gene (reference sequence). J gave up 0 bases and V 8 bases, and 7 bases lay outside the gene matches. The DNA of the CDR3 is TGTGCCAGTTCACCGGGACAGGGGTCCTCTGGGGCCAACGTCCTGACTTTC. This codes for CASSPGQGSSGANVLTF.

The J gene is TRBJ2-7, the V gene TRBV10-3, with 7 bases matching TRBD2. Germline values: CDR1 ENHRY, CDR2 SYGVKD. The CDR3 runs 16 residues. Losses at the gene ends were 6 bases for V and 6 bases for J; bases not matched to a gene: 17. CDR3 in DNA: TGTGCCATCAGAGGCGGGAGCGCCGGAGTTCATAGCGAGCAGTACTTC. It yields the protein CAIRGGSAGVHSEQYF.

This rearrangement joins TRBV27 to TRBJ2-5; D is possibly TRBD1 or TRBD2 (5 bases each). V shed 3 bases and J shed 11 bases, with 19 bases lying between them. The CDR3 sequence is 14 residues long. Germline V gives CDR1 MNHEY, CDR2 SMNVEV (reference sequence). The CDR3 bases are TGTGCCAGCAGTTTGGGCCAGCCAGTGGGGACGCAGTACTTC. Its translation is CASSLGQPVGTQYF.

V and J are TRBV6-6 and TRBJ1-2; a weak D match, TRBD1 (6 bases). V lost 4 bases and J 2 bases, leaving 8 bases between the germline ends. Per the germline V gene, CDR1 is MNHNY and CDR2 is SVGAGI (reference sequence). The CDR3 has 13 residues. DNA for the CDR3: TGTGCCAGCAGTTTAACAGGGAACTATGGCTACACCTTC. It encodes CASSLTGNYGYTF.

This clone was counted a single time. The V and J genes are TRBV18 and TRBJ2-7; D might be TRBD1 (6 bases). The length of the CDR3 is 14 residues. V lost 5 bases and J lost 3, with 14 bases in between. Germline CDR1 and CDR2: KGHSH and LQKENI. This CDR3 reads CASSTTRGLYEQYF. The CDR3, as DNA: TGTGCCAGCTCAACCACCAGGGGTCTCTACGAGCAGTACTTC.

The chain has TRBV7-9 and TRBJ2-4; TRBD1 matches at 7 bases. Germline V gene sequence: CDR1 SEHNR, CDR2 FQNEAQ (reference sequence). The V and J ends lost 5 bases and 15 bases, in that order; junction bases with no gene match: 13. The length of the CDR3 is 13 residues. CDR3 in amino acids: CASSLNPGQIVYF. The CDR3 DNA reads TGTGCCAGCAGCCTCAACCCGGGACAGATAGTGTACTTC.

Turning to this clone: Other DNA sequences within the sample encode an identical CDR3. The chain joins TRBV19 to TRBJ2-3; no reliable D call. V was clipped by 1 base and J by 0 bases, with 5 bases between them. CDR1 LNHDA and CDR2 SQIVND come from the germline V gene (reference sequence). The CDR3 runs to 14 residues. The CDR3 coding sequence is TGTGCCAGTAGTATAGCTCTGAGCACAGATACGCAGTATTTT. This sequence encodes CASSIALSTDTQYF.